The sequence of this T cell receptor (beta chain) was determined in a study of blood T cells in healthy people across ages. Study results and limitations: In older individuals, TCR beta diversity per million T cells was lower, falling roughly linearly with age. Calculation of diversity from one million T cells yielded estimates considered to be underestimates. No one knew whether donors had CMV, which possibly confounded expanded clonotype changes.

Primers used in a second PCR of about 6 to 11 cycles were a sample-barcoded 5' primer and a J-beta primer mix. TCRdb re-analysed the 5' RACE reads in MiXCR, keeping a single row per CDR3 protein. This sample has 1.5 million to 2 million distinct CDR3 sequences; about 28% occur once, and the top ten carry approximately 7.7%. A note on this clonotype: Its specificity is unknown.

This CDR3 is built from 14 residues. V lost 7 bases to trimming and J lost 2 bases; unmatched junction nucleotides: 5. CDR1 is SGHAT and CDR2 is FQNNGV in the germline V gene. The material sequenced was blood. This receptor was taken from a woman aged 30 to 39 in good health. The chain employs TRBV11-2 and TRBJ2-1, with 7 positions matching TRBD2. The CDR3 spells CASTGGSTYNEQFF. The DNA for the CDR3 is TGTGCCAGCACGGGGGGAAGCACCTACAATGAGCAGTTCTTC.